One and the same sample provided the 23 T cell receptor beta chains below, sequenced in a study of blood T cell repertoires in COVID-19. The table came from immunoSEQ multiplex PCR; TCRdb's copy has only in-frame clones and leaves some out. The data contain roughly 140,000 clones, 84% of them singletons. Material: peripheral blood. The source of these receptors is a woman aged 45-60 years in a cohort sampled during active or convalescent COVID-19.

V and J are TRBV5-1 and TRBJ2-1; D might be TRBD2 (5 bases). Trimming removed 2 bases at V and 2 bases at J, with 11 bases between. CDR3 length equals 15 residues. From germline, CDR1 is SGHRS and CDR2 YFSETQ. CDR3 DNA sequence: TGCGCCAGCAGCTTTGCGGCGGGTCCCTACAATGAGCAGTTCTTC. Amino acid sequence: CASSFAAGPYNEQFF.

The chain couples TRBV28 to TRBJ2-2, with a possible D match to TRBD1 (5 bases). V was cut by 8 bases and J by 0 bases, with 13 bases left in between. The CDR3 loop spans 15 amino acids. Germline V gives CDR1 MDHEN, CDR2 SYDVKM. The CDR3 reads CASRVRGTNTGELFF. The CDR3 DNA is TGTGCCAGCCGAGTTAGGGGCACGAACACCGGGGAGCTGTTTTTT.

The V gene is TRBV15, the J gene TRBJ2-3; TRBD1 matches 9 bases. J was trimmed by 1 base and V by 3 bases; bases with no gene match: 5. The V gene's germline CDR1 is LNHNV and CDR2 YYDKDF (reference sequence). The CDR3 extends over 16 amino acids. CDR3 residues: CATSSGQGPGTDTQYF. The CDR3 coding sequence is TGTGCCACCAGCAGCGGACAGGGGCCGGGCACAGATACGCAGTATTTT.

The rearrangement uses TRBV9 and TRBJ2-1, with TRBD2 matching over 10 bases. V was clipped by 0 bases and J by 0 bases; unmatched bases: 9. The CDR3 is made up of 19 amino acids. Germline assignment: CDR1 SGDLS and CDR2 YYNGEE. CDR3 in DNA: TGTGCCAGCAGCGTAGGGGCGACTAGCGGGTTCAGCTCCTACAATGAGCAGTTCTTC. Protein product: CASSVGATSGFSSYNEQFF.

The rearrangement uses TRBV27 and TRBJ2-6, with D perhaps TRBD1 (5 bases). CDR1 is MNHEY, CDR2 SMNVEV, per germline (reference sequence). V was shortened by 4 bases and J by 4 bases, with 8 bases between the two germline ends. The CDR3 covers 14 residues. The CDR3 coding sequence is TGTGCCAGCAGTTCAGGGTTGGGGGCCAACGTCCTGACTTTC. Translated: CASSSGLGANVLTF.

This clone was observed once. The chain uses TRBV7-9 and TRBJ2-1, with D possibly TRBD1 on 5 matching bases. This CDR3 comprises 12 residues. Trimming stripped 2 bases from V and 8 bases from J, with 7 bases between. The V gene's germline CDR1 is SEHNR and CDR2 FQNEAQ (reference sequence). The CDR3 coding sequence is TGTGCCAGCAGCTTACAGGGTTATGAGCAGTTCTTC. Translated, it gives CASSLQGYEQFF.

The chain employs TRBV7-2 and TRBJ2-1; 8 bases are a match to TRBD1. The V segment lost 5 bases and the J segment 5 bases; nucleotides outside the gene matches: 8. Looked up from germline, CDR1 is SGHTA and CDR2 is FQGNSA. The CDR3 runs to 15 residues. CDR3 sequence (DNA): TGTGCCAGCAGCCCGACAGGGGTCGGCCACAATGAGCAGTTCTTC. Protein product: CASSPTGVGHNEQFF.

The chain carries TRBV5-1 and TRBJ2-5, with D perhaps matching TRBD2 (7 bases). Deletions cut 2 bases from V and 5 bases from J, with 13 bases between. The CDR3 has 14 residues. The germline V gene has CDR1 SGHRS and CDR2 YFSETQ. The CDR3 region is CASSFGGRGETQYF. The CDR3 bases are TGCGCCAGCAGCTTCGGGGGGCGCGGTGAGACCCAGTACTTC.

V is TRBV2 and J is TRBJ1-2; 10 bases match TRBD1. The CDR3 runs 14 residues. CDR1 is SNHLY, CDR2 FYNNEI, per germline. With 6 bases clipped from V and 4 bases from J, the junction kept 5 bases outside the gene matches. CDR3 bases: TGTGCCAGCAGCAAGACAGGGGGCGGCTATGGCTACACCTTC. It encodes CASSKTGGGYGYTF.

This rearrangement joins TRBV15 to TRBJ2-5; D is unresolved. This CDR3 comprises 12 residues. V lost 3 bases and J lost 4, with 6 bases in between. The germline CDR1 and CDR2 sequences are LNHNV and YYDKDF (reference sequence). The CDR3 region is CATSSFRETQYF. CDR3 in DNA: TGTGCCACCAGCAGCTTCCGAGAGACCCAGTACTTC.

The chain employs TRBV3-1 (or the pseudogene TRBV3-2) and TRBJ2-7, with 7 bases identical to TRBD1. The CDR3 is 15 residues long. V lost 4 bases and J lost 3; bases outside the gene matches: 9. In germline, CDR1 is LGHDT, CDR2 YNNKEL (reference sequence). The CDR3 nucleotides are TGTGCCAGCAGCCTCCGGCGACAGGGCAACTACGAGCAGTACTTC. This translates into CASSLRRQGNYEQYF.

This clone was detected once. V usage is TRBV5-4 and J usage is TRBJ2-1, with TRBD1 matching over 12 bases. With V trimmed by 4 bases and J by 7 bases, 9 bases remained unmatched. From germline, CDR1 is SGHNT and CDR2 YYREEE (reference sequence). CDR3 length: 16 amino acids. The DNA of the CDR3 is TGTGCCAGCAGCCCCAACCCGGGACAGGGGGCGAATGAGCAGTTCTTC. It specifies CASSPNPGQGANEQFF.

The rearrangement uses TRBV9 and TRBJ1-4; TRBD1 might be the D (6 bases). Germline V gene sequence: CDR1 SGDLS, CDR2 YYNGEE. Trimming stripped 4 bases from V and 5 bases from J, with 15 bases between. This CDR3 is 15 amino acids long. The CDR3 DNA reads TGTGCCAGCAGCCCCTTATCCGGGACAAATGAAAAACTGTTTTTT. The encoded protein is CASSPLSGTNEKLFF.

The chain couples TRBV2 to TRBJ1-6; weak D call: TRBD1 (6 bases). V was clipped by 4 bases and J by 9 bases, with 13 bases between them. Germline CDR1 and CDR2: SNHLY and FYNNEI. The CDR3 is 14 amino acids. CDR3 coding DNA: TGTGCCAGCAGTGTCAGACAGGTCCGTTCACCCCTCCACTTT. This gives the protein CASSVRQVRSPLHF. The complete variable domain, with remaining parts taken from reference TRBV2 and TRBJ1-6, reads EPEVTQTPSHQVTQMGQEVILRCVPISNHLYFYWYRQILGQKVEFLVSFYNNEISEKSEIFDDQFSVERPDGSNFTLKIRSTKLEDSAMYFCASSVRQVRSPLHFGNGTRLTVT.

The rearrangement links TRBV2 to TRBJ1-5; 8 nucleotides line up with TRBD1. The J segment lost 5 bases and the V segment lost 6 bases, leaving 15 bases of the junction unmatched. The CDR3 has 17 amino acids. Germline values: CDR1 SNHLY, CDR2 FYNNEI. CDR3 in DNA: TGTGCCAGCAGCATAGTTGTGGGACAGGACATAGATCAGCCCCAGCATTTT. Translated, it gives CASSIVVGQDIDQPQHF.

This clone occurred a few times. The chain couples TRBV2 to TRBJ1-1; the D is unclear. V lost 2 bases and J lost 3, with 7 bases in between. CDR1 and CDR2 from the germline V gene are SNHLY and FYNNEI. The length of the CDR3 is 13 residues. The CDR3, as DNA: TGTGCCAGCAGTGAACCAGAAGACACTGAAGCTTTCTTT. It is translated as CASSEPEDTEAFF.

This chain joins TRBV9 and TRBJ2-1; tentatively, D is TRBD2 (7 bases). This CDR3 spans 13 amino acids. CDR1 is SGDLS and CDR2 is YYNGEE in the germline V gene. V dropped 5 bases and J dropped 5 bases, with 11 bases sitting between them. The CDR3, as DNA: TGTGCCAGCAGAGGGAGGGGGGACAATGAGCAGTTCTTC. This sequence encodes CASRGRGDNEQFF.

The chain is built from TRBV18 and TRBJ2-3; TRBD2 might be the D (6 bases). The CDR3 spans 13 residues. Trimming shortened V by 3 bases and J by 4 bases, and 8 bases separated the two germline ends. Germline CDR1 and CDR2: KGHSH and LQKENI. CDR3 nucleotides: TGTGCCAGCTCACCTGGAGGGGCAGATACGCAGTATTTT. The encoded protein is CASSPGGADTQYF.

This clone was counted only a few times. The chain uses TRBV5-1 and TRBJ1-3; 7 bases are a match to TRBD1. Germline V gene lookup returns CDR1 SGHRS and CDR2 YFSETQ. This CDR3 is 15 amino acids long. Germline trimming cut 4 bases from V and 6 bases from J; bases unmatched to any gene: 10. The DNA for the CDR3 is TGCGCCAGCAGCGTAGGGACAGCAACTCCAAACACCATATATTTT. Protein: CASSVGTATPNTIYF. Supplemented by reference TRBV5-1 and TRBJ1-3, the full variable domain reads KAGVTQTPRYLIKTRGQQVTLSCSPISGHRSVSWYQQTPGQGLQFLFEYFSETQRNKGNFPGRFSGRQFSNSRSEMNVSTLELGDSALYLCASSVGTATPNTIYFGEGSWLTVV.

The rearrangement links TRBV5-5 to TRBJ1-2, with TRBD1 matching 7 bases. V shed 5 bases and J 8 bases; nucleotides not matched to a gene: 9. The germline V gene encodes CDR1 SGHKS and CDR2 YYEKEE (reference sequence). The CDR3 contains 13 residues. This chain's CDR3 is CASRITGAGGYTF. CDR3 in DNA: TGTGCCAGCAGGATTACAGGGGCAGGAGGCTACACCTTC.

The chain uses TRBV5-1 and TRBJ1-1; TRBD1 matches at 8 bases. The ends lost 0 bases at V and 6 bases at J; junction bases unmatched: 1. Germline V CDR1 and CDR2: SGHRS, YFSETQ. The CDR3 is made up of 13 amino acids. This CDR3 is CASSLAQGAEAFF. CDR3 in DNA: TGCGCCAGCAGCTTGGCACAGGGGGCTGAAGCTTTCTTT.

Here the CDR3 DNA reads TGTGCCAGCAGCTTGAACAGGGCTTATGGAGAGACCCAGTACTTC. As protein: CASSLNRAYGETQYF. J is TRBJ2-5 and V is TRBV5-6; D may be TRBD1 (6 bases). The CDR3 runs 15 residues. The germline V gene has CDR1 SGHDT and CDR2 YYEEEE. V was pared by 1 base and J by 4 bases, with 14 bases between.

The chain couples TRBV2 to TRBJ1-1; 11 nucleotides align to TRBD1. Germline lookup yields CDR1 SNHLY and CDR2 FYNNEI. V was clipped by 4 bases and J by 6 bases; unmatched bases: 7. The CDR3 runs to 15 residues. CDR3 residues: CASSVDGQGASEAFF. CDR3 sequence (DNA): TGTGCCAGCAGTGTTGACGGACAGGGGGCCTCTGAAGCTTTCTTT.